This T cell receptor beta chain was sequenced for a study of blood T cells in healthy people across ages. CDR3 length: 16 amino acids. Trimming cost V 1 base and J 6 bases, with 13 bases left between them. Per germline, CDR1 ENHRY and CDR2 SYGVKD. The authors ran a second PCR of about 7 to 12 cycles using a sample-barcoded 5' primer and a J-beta primer mix. TCRdb reprocessed the 5' RACE reads via MiXCR and lists one record per CDR3 protein. The sample lists about 1 million distinct CDR3 sequences; roughly a quarter were seen once. The same data also went into a second study, on T cells of mothers and their children.

The chain links TRBV10-3 to TRBJ1-6, with TRBD1 as a possible D gene (5 bases). Specimen: blood. The TCR sequence derives from a girl aged 2 to 9 in good health. Here the CDR3 DNA reads TGTGCCATCAGTGAGTTGGCGGGGGAACCTAATTCACCCCTCCACTTT. This codes for CAISELAGEPNSPLHF.